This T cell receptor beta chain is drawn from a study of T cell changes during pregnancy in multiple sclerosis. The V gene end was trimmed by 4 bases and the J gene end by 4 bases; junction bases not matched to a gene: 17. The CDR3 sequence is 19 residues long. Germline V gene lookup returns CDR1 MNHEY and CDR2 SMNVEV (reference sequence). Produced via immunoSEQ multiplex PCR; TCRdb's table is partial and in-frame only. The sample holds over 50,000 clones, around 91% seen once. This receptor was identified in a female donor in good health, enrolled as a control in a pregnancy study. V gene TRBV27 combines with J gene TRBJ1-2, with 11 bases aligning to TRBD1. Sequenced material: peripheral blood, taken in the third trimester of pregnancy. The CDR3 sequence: CASSSGHEGTGTGGYGYTF. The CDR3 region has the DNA TGTGCCAGCAGTTCCGGGCACGAGGGAACCGGGACAGGGGGCTATGGCTACACCTTC.